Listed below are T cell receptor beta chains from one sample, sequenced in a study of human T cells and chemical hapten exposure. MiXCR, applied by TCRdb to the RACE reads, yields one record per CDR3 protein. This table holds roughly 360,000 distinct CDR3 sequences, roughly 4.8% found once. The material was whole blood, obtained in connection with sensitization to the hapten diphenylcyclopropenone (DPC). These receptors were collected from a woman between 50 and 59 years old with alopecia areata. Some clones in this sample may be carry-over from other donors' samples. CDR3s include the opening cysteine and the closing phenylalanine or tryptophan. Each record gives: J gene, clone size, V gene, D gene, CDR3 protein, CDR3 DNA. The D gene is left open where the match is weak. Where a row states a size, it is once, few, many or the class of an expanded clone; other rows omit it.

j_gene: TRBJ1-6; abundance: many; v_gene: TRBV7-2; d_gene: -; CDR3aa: CASSIGTANSPLHF; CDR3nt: TGTGCCAGCAGTATAGGGACCGCTAATTCACCCCTCCACTTT
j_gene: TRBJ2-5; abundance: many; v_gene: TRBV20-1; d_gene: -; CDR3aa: CSARQVETQYF; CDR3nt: TGCAGTGCCAGACAGGTAGAGACCCAGTACTTC
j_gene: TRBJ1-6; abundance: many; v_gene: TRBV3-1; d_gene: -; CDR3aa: CASGSTYNSPLHF; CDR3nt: TGTGCCAGCGGATCTACCTATAATTCACCCCTCCACTTT
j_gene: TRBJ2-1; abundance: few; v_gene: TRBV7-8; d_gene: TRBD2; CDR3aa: CASSPWTSGSDEQFF; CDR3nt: TGTGCCAGCAGCCCTTGGACTAGCGGGAGCGATGAGCAGTTCTTC
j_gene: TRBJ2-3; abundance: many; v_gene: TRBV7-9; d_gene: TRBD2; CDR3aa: CASSPGTSILDTQYF; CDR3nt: TGTGCCAGCAGCCCTGGGACTAGCATATTGGATACGCAGTATTTT
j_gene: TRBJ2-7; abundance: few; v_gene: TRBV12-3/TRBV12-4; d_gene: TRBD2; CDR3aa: CASSLAEVYEQYF; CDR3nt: TGTGCCAGCAGCCTAGCGGAGGTTTACGAGCAGTACTTC
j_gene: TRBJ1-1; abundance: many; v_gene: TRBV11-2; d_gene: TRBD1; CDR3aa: CASSLLRQGRGAFF; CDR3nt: TGTGCCAGCAGCTTACTCCGACAGGGCAGGGGAGCTTTCTTT
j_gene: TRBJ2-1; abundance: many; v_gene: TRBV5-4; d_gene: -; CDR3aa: CASSLQGRYNEQFF; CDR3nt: TGTGCCAGCAGCTTACAGGGCCGCTACAATGAGCAGTTCTTC
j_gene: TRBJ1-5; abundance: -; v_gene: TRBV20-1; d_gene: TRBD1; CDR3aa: CSAGDRGLSNQPQHF; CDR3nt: TGCAGTGCTGGGGACAGGGGACTTAGCAATCAGCCCCAGCATTTT
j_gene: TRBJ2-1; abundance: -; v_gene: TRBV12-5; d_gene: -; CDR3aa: CASGLVAGSYNEQFF; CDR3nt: TGTGCTAGTGGTTTGGTCGCGGGGTCCTACAATGAGCAGTTCTTC
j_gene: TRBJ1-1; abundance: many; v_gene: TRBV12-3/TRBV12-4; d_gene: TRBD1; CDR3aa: CASSRDSKHEAFF; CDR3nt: TGTGCCAGCAGTCGGGACAGCAAACATGAAGCTTTCTTT
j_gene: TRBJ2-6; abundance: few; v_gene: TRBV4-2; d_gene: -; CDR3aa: CASSRSPRVDGANVLTF; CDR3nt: TGTGCCAGCAGCCGATCCCCAAGAGTAGATGGGGCCAACGTCCTGACTTTC
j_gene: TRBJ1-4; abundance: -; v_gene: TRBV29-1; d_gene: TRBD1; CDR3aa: CSVRDRGPSEKLFF; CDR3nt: TGCAGCGTTCGGGACAGGGGTCCGAGCGAAAAACTGTTTTTT
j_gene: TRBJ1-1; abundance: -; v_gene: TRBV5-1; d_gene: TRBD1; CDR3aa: CASSQGDRGPAEAFF; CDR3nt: TGCGCCAGCAGCCAAGGAGACAGGGGGCCCGCTGAAGCTTTCTTT
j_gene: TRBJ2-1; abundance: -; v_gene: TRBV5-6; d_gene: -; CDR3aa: CASSLKGRSYNEQFF; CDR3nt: TGTGCCAGCAGCTTAAAGGGACGGTCCTACAATGAGCAGTTCTTC